This is a list of T cell receptor beta chains from one sample in a study of shared clonotypes between healthy human individuals. Using immunoSEQ multiplex PCR, the repertoire was profiled, and TCRdb retains in-frame clones only, with some absent. Found here are roughly 2,000,000 clones, over 85% of them singletons; the top ten hold 1.5% to 2%. Sequencing was carried out using naive CD8+ T cells from PBMCs. These receptors were taken from a man younger than 35 in good health. Some clones in this sample may be carry-over from other donors' samples. Both conserved end residues are part of each CDR3. D genes are given only for firm matches. Expanded clones are given a class, and other clones once, few, many or no size at all.

v_call,j_call,clone_size,d_call,cdr3_aa,cdr3_nt
TRBV2,TRBJ2-7,-,-,CASIRTPYEQYF,TGTGCCAGCATTAGGACTCCCTACGAGCAGTACTTC
TRBV27,TRBJ2-3,-,-,CASSLSPGARPDTQYF,TGTGCCAGCAGTTTATCCCCCGGGGCTAGGCCAGATACGCAGTATTTT
TRBV27,TRBJ2-3,-,-,CASSPPWGAGGTDTQYF,TGTGCCAGCAGTCCCCCCTGGGGCGCAGGCGGGACAGATACGCAGTATTTT
TRBV7-9,TRBJ2-1,-,-,CASSFGNNEQFF,TGTGCCAGCAGCTTTGGGAACAATGAGCAGTTCTTC
TRBV5-1,TRBJ2-7,-,TRBD2,CASTELPGGPYNEQYF,TGCGCCAGCACGGAGTTACCGGGAGGGCCGTATAACGAGCAGTACTTC
TRBV6-1,TRBJ2-1,-,-,CASSDPLEVVYNEQFF,TGTGCCAGCAGTGATCCACTAGAGGTCGTCTACAATGAGCAGTTCTTC
TRBV7-3,TRBJ2-7,-,-,CASSLGQGFAYEQYF,TGTGCCAGCAGCTTGGGGCAGGGCTTTGCCTACGAGCAGTACTTC
TRBV5-4,TRBJ2-2,-,TRBD1,CASSYPRQGPNTGELFF,TGTGCCAGCAGCTACCCTCGACAGGGGCCAAACACCGGGGAGCTGTTTTTT
TRBV11-2,TRBJ1-1,few,-,CASARWENTEAFF,TGTGCCAGCGCACGATGGGAGAACACTGAAGCTTTCTTT
TRBV27,TRBJ2-2,-,-,CASRSKWRDNTGELFF,TGTGCCAGCAGGAGTAAGTGGCGGGACAACACCGGGGAGCTGTTTTTT
TRBV6-1,TRBJ1-1,-,-,CASSVAPGERWNTEAFF,TGTGCCAGCAGTGTAGCTCCGGGGGAAAGGTGGAACACTGAAGCTTTCTTT
TRBV7-4,TRBJ2-7,-,TRBD2,CVREGPYSYEQYF,TGTGTCAGGGAGGGGCCCTACTCCTACGAGCAGTACTTC
TRBV7-8,TRBJ1-5,-,TRBD1,CASSLVGQGANQPQHF,TGTGCCAGCAGCTTAGTGGGACAGGGTGCTAATCAGCCCCAGCATTTT
TRBV27,TRBJ2-7,-,-,CASSPIRGLGYF,TGTGCCAGCAGTCCGATCCGGGGCCTGGGGTACTTC
TRBV4-2,TRBJ1-5,-,-,CASSQDAGVNQPQHF,TGTGCCAGCAGCCAAGACGCAGGGGTCAATCAGCCCCAGCATTTT
TRBV7-3,TRBJ2-3,-,TRBD2,CASSVGTSGIRTDTQYF,TGTGCCAGCAGCGTTGGGACTAGCGGGATTCGCACAGATACGCAGTATTTT
TRBV28,TRBJ2-1,-,-,CASSLSLGYNEQFF,TGTGCCAGCAGTTTATCCCTGGGGTACAATGAGCAGTTCTTC
TRBV7-6,TRBJ2-1,-,TRBD2,CASSLVGREKGNEQFF,TGTGCCAGCAGCTTAGTAGGGCGGGAGAAAGGCAATGAGCAGTTCTTC
TRBV9,TRBJ2-2,-,-,CASRGSRELFF,TGTGCCAGCAGAGGGTCCCGGGAGCTGTTTTTT
TRBV14,TRBJ1-1,few,-,CASSPTKNTEAFF,TGTGCCAGCAGCCCGACCAAGAACACTGAAGCTTTCTTT
TRBV19,TRBJ1-5,-,-,CASTGGMTSNQPQHF,TGTGCCAGTACGGGGGGGATGACTAGCAATCAGCCCCAGCATTTT
TRBV10-3,TRBJ1-1,-,TRBD1,CAITPGTGDAFF,TGTGCCATCACCCCCGGGACAGGGGACGCTTTCTTT
TRBV16,TRBJ2-7,-,-,CASSPGYEQYF,TGTGCCAGCAGCCCCGGCTACGAGCAGTACTTC
TRBV7-9,TRBJ2-2,-,-,CASSPTPRGGELFF,TGTGCCAGCAGCCCAACCCCCAGAGGGGGGGAGCTGTTTTTT
TRBV7-9,TRBJ2-3,-,-,CASSPNLGINTQYF,TGTGCCAGCAGCCCCAACCTGGGCATAAATACGCAGTATTTT
TRBV6-1,TRBJ2-1,-,TRBD2,CASSESSGGNEQFF,TGTGCCAGCAGTGAATCTAGCGGGGGCAATGAGCAGTTCTTC
TRBV15,TRBJ1-1,-,-,CATSRDVIVADLNTEAFF,TGTGCCACCAGCAGAGATGTGATTGTGGCAGACTTGAACACTGAAGCTTTCTTT
TRBV7-9,TRBJ1-2,-,-,CASSTGTSNYGYTF,TGTGCCAGCAGCACAGGGACTTCCAACTATGGCTACACCTTC
TRBV7-6,TRBJ1-1,-,-,CASSLVEFSNTEAFF,TGTGCCAGCAGCTTAGTCGAGTTCTCGAACACTGAAGCTTTCTTT
TRBV4-2,TRBJ2-1,-,-,CASGRAASLGNEQFF,TGTGCCAGCGGACGGGCAGCTAGCTTGGGCAATGAGCAGTTCTTC
TRBV6-1,TRBJ1-1,few,-,CASSIRWTEAFF,TGTGCCAGCAGCATACGATGGACTGAAGCTTTCTTT